This TCR beta chain was obtained from a study of cytomegalovirus exposure and HLA in healthy donors. For the study at large: Of around 410 genotyped donors, around 80% grouped in the Caucasian-associated ancestry cluster.

General study findings and limits: Follow-up analysis later connected one missense variant in DCLRE1C with trimming of TCR beta V- and J-genes. For most subjects, TCR beta sequences were reported to predict HLA-A and HLA-B alleles with accuracy. It was approximately 170 TCR beta chains that were listed as cytomegalovirus-associated.

Germline CDR1 and CDR2: SGDLS and YYNGEE. The CDR3 spans 14 residues. Between the trimmed V and J ends, which lost 4 bases and 2 bases, there was a span of 13 bases. This clone was seen only once. The target antigen is unknown. The PCR ran on 60 Vbeta and 13 Jbeta primers. TCRdb's copy holds only in-frame clones and misses some; the assay was immunoSEQ multiplex PCR. Of approximately 160,000 clones listed, roughly 71% are singletons. This sequence joins TRBV9 and TRBJ2-7, with D unclear. The specimen was PBMCs. The receptor was isolated from a male donor in good health and CMV-seropositive. CDR3 in amino acids: CASSPRALTYEQYF. DNA of the CDR3: TGTGCCAGCAGCCCACGAGCACTAACCTACGAGCAGTACTTC.